Shown below are 9 T cell receptor beta chains from a single sample sequenced in a study of vaccination and CD4 T cells after COVID-19. Antigen specificity for these receptors is unknown. Stated treatment: roughly 10-day PBMC culture with coronavirus spike peptide pools or control peptides (ViraFEST assay). Oncomine TCR Beta short-read sequencing was applied to DNA from cultured CD4+ T cells. TCRdb processed the PCR reads anew with MiXCR; each CDR3 protein has one entry. The sample yields some 12,000 distinct CDR3 sequences, 25% to 35% seen once. The sample here was CD4+ T cells from blood, cultured in vitro, taken after SARS-CoV-2 vaccination. The origin of the receptors is a human donor who had recovered from COVID-19.

Only a few counts were recorded for this clonotype. The chain recombines TRBV6-2 or TRBV6-3 with TRBJ1-2; D uncertain. The V end was cut by 0 bases, the J end by 6 bases, with 5 bases between. This CDR3 region has 12 residues. Per the germline V gene, CDR1 is MNHEY and CDR2 is SVGEGT. CDR3 bases: TGTGCCAGCAGTTACTCCGGTCATGGCTACACCTTC. Its translation: CASSYSGHGYTF.

This sequence joins TRBV7-6 and TRBJ2-7, with unresolved D. The CDR3 is 13 residues long. Germline assignment: CDR1 SGHVS and CDR2 FNYEAQ. With 8 bases removed from V and 3 bases from J, the gap between germline ends came to 14 bases. The CDR3 spells CASSRQTGYEQYF. The CDR3 nucleotides are TGTGCCAGCTCACGTCAAACCGGCTACGAGCAGTACTTC.

Comments on this clonotype: A read error may account for a junction end that differs from germline. The rearrangement joins TRBV27 to TRBJ1-1; 9 positions agree with TRBD1. The length of the CDR3 is 15 residues. Germline loops: CDR1 MNHEY, CDR2 SMNVEV (reference sequence). CDR3 sequence (DNA): TGTGCCAACAGTTCCCTTGGGACAGGGAGTACTGAAGCTTTCTTT. Its translation is CANSSLGTGSTEAFF.

V is TRBV28 and J is TRBJ1-1; possible D gene TRBD1, 5 bases. This CDR3 has 13 residues. Per the germline V gene, CDR1 is MDHEN and CDR2 is SYDVKM. V dropped 3 bases and J dropped 10 bases, with 15 bases sitting between them. CDR3 protein: CASSLGTQVGAFF. The CDR3 nucleotides are TGTGCCAGCAGTTTGGGGACTCAAGTGGGAGCTTTCTTT.

The chain carries TRBV20-1 and TRBJ1-2; maybe TRBD1 (6 bases). Between the trimmed V and J ends, which lost 5 bases and 4 bases, there was a span of 23 bases. The germline V gene has CDR1 DFQATT and CDR2 SNEGSKA (reference sequence). This CDR3 region has 16 residues. This CDR3 reads CSALPVGGQASYGYTF. CDR3 nucleotides: TGCAGTGCTCTACCTGTCGGGGGGCAGGCCAGCTATGGCTACACCTTC.

The chain is built from TRBV27 and TRBJ1-6; 11 bases agree with TRBD1. From germline, CDR1 is MNHEY and CDR2 SMNVEV (reference sequence). The V and J ends lost 6 bases and 9 bases, in that order; junction bases with no gene match: 7. This CDR3 is built from 15 residues. CDR3 nucleotide sequence: TGTGCCAGCAGACCAGGTGGGACAGGGGGTTCACCCCTCCACTTT. Protein sequence: CASRPGGTGGSPLHF.

This chain uses TRBV6-1 with TRBJ2-5; 9 nucleotides agree with TRBD1. Unmatched junction bases numbered 4, after V lost 5 bases and J lost 3 bases. CDR1 is MNHNS and CDR2 is SASEGT in the germline V gene. The CDR3 covers 14 residues. The CDR3, as DNA: TGTGCCAGCAGTCGCCGACAGGGGGAAGAGACCCAGTACTTC. It codes for CASSRRQGEETQYF.

This clonotype was counted only a few times. The V call is TRBV4-2, the J call TRBJ2-3; 9 bases line up with TRBD2. Trimming removed 1 base from V and 7 bases from J; junction bases left unmatched: 9. Per the germline V gene, CDR1 is LGHNA and CDR2 is YNFKEQ. This CDR3 has 16 amino acids. The CDR3 DNA is TGTGCCAGCAGCCAAGGAACGGCTAGCGGGGCTAATACGCAGTATTTT. This gives the protein CASSQGTASGANTQYF.

The chain carries TRBV7-8 and TRBJ2-3, with D unresolved. The CDR3 has 12 residues. Trimming pared 4 bases from V and 7 bases from J, leaving 9 bases between. Per the germline V gene, CDR1 is SGHVS and CDR2 is FQNEAQ. CDR3 residues: CASSSLFHTQYF. In DNA form, the CDR3 reads TGTGCCAGCAGCTCCCTATTCCATACGCAGTATTTT.